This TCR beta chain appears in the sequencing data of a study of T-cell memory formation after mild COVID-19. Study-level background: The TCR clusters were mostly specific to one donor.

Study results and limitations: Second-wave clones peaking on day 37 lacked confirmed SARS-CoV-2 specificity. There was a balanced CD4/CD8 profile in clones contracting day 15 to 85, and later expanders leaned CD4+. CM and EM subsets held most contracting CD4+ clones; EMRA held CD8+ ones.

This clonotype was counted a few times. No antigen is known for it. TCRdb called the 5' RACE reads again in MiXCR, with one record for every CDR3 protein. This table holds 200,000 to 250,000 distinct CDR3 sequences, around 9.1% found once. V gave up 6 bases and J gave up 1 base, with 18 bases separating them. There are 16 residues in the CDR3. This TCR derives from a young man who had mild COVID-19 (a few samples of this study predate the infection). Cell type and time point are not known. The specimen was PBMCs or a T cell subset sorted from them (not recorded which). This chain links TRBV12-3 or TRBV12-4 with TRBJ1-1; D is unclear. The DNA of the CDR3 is TGTGCCAGCAGACCCACAGCCGGAATCGCGAACACTGAAGCTTTCTTT. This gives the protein CASRPTAGIANTEAFF.